These 13 T cell receptor beta chains share one sample of origin, sequenced in a study of T cell repertoires and HLA-DP antigens. Generated by immunoSEQ multiplex PCR, the TCRdb table keeps only in-frame clones and is missing some. This sample has 75,000 to 90,000 clones; approximately 86% occur once, and the top ten carry roughly 1.5%. The antigens these receptors bind are not known. Sample: CD4+ T cells from PBMCs. Receptors were obtained from a man aged 50-60 years in good health and CMV-seronegative.

This chain links TRBV19 with TRBJ1-2; D perhaps matches TRBD1 (6 bases). Germline CDR1 is LNHDA and CDR2 is SQIVND (reference sequence). Trimming removed 5 bases from V and 1 base from J, with 11 bases in between. This CDR3 spans 14 amino acids. CDR3 coding DNA: TGTGCCAGTAGTCCCCGGACAGTTAACTATGGCTACACCTTC. It codes for CASSPRTVNYGYTF.

The chain links TRBV5-1 to TRBJ2-7; weak D call: TRBD2 (5 bases). The length of the CDR3 is 12 residues. In germline, CDR1 is SGHRS, CDR2 YFSETQ. Trimming cost V 0 bases and J 6 bases, with 7 bases left between them. The CDR3 nucleotides are TGCGCCAGCAGCTTGGGAGAGGGCGAGCAGTACTTC. Protein: CASSLGEGEQYF.

In this sample, this clone turned up once. The chain joins TRBV21-1 to TRBJ2-1; the table's D call, TRBD2, was not checked against the DNA. TRBV21-1 is a pseudogene locus. The CDR3 length is 18 residues. CDR3 residues: CASSIIPGSLDSYNEQFF. CDR3 DNA sequence: TGTGCCAGCAGCATCATCCCGGGGAGCTTAGACTCCTACAATGAGCAGTTCTTC.

The CDR3 sequence: CASSFLAGGPDTQYF. As DNA, the CDR3 is TGCGCCAGCAGCTTTCTAGCGGGAGGTCCAGATACGCAGTATTTT. This chain joins TRBV5-1 and TRBJ2-3, with 11 bases matching TRBD2. The junction had 3 bases not matched to a gene; V was cut back by 2 bases and J by 4 bases. Germline CDR1 and CDR2: SGHRS and YFSETQ. The CDR3 runs 15 residues.

The chain joins TRBV7-2 to TRBJ1-2; the match to TRBD1 covers 8 bases. Germline-derived CDR1 and CDR2 are SGHTA and FQGNSA. The V segment lost 4 bases and the J segment 4 bases; nucleotides outside the gene matches: 5. The CDR3 runs 14 residues. Written as DNA, the CDR3 is TGTGCCAGCAGCTCTAGACAGGGGATCTATGGCTACACCTTC. Its translation: CASSSRQGIYGYTF.

CDR3 sequence reads: CASRLAKRRRVYSNQPQHF. The CDR3 region has the DNA TGTGCAAGTCGCTTAGCGAAGAGACGCCGGGTTTATAGCAATCAGCCCCAGCATTTT. The chain is built from TRBV12-2 and TRBJ1-5. TRBV12-2 is labeled a pseudogene. The length of the CDR3 is 19 residues.

This clone has just a few counts. This chain links TRBV19 with TRBJ1-5, with a tentative D call TRBD1 (5 bases). V was pared by 6 bases and J by 1 base, with 13 bases between. The germline CDR1 and CDR2 sequences are LNHDA and SQIVND (reference sequence). The CDR3 runs to 15 residues. The CDR3 DNA is TGTGCCAGTAGCAATTTCGGGGGAAGCAATCAGCCCCAGCATTTT. This sequence encodes CASSNFGGSNQPQHF.

The genes are TRBV7-8 and TRBJ1-3, with TRBD1 matching 8 bases. Germline-derived CDR1 and CDR2 are SGHVS and FQNEAQ. CDR3 size: 18 residues. V shed 5 bases and J 1 base; nucleotides not matched to a gene: 13. The CDR3 DNA follows: TGTGCCAGCAGCCCGACTCTCGGGACAGGAGCTTCTGGAAACACCATATATTTT. Amino acid sequence: CASSPTLGTGASGNTIYF.

This clone showed up just once. The chain has TRBV27 and TRBJ1-1; tentatively, D is TRBD1 (5 bases). Per germline, CDR1 MNHEY and CDR2 SMNVEV (reference sequence). The CDR3 runs to 15 residues. V dropped 2 bases and J dropped 0 bases, with 10 bases sitting between them. The CDR3 nucleotides are TGTGCCAGCAGTTTAAACCCGGGGCTGAACACTGAAGCTTTCTTT. This gives the protein CASSLNPGLNTEAFF.

In its sample, this clone was seen a few times. This sequence joins TRBV5-8 and TRBJ2-3; D possibly corresponds to TRBD1 (6 bases). Between the trimmed V and J ends, which lost 4 bases and 3 bases, there was a span of 18 bases. The CDR3 loop spans 16 amino acids. Per germline, CDR1 SGHTS and CDR2 YDEGEE. The CDR3 nucleotides read TGTGCCAGCAGCCTGTACCCGGGACATACGACAGATACGCAGTATTTT. This sequence encodes CASSLYPGHTTDTQYF.

This chain uses TRBV6-6 with TRBJ2-3, with D unclear. Germline V gene sequence: CDR1 MNHNY, CDR2 SVGAGI (reference sequence). The CDR3 has 14 residues. Trimming removed 2 bases from V and 5 bases from J, with 11 bases in between. The CDR3 DNA follows: TGTGCCAGCAGTTACGATCTTTTCGGAGATACGCAGTATTTT. It encodes CASSYDLFGDTQYF.

For the CDR3, the DNA is TGTGCCAGCAGCCGATCTACAGGGGGGACAGATACGCAGTATTTT. This translates into CASSRSTGGTDTQYF. The rearrangement uses TRBV7-3 and TRBJ2-3; 8 bases are shared with TRBD1. Germline CDR1 reads SGHTA; CDR2 reads FQGTGA. J lost 3 bases, V lost 5 bases, and 7 bases had no gene match. CDR3 length equals 15 residues.

This clone was observed a few times. The rearrangement uses TRBV5-6 and TRBJ1-6; D ambiguous. Germline V gene data show CDR1 as SGHDT and CDR2 as YYEEEE. Trimming left V 3 bases short and J 9 bases short, with 7 bases between. The CDR3 is 12 amino acids. CDR3 nucleotide sequence: TGTGCCAGCAGCTACATGGGTTCACCCCTCCACTTT. Translation: CASSYMGSPLHF.